This note documents a single TCR beta chain sequence. This specimen belongs to a study of T cell responses to AZD1222 COVID-19 vaccine. Study at large: Second-dose intervals of approximately 4 or approximately 12 weeks were pooled.

Some clones are missing from TCRdb's copy, which holds only in-frame ones; the method was immunoSEQ multiplex PCR. The sample lists roughly 100,000 clones, 82% seen once, with 4.5% to 6% in the top ten. V lost 0 bases, J lost 7 bases, and 13 bases lay in between. This CDR3 region has 15 residues. The V gene's germline CDR1 is SGHRS and CDR2 YFSETQ. This chain connects TRBV5-1 to TRBJ1-4; no clear D. The source of this sequence is an adult in good health. The material was peripheral blood, obtained on day 0 of AZD1222 vaccination. Here the CDR3 DNA reads TGCGCCAGCAGCTTGGGCTCCCGGGCCCCTGAAAAACTGTTTTTT. Amino acid sequence: CASSLGSRAPEKLFF.